A selection of T cell receptor beta chains follows, all from one sample in a study of radiotherapy plus CTLA-4 blockade in lung cancer. Sequencing was performed with immunoSEQ multiplex PCR; in TCRdb, only in-frame clones are kept and a portion is missing. The sample includes 50,000 to 65,000 clones, roughly 79% of them seen just once. Sequenced material: peripheral blood, taken from a patient treated with radiotherapy plus ipilimumab. The receptors derive from a human donor with non-small cell lung cancer whose response to radiotherapy plus ipilimumab could not be evaluated. Each CDR3 is given with its conserved first and last residue. The D gene is left open where the match is weak.

V	J	D	DNA	CDR3
TRBV7-8	TRBJ2-7	NA	TGTGCCAGCAGCCCTAGAACCAGGGGTACCTACGAGCAGTACTTC	CASSPRTRGTYEQYF
TRBV11-2	TRBJ2-3	NA	TGTGCCAGCAGCCCTCCCAGGACAGTCGAAGGAGGGTATTTT	CASSPPRTVEGGYF
TRBV7-2	TRBJ2-1	TRBD2	TGTGCCAGCAGCTATAGCGGGAGTAACTACAATGAGCAGTTCTTC	CASSYSGSNYNEQFF
TRBV9	TRBJ1-2	TRBD1	TGTGCCAGCAGCGTAGGCCCGGGACAGGGATCGGAAGGCTACACCTTC	CASSVGPGQGSEGYTF
TRBV5-1	TRBJ2-3	NA	TGCGCCAGCAGCTTGGGGTCGGGAGCAGATACGCAGTATTTT	CASSLGSGADTQYF
TRBV4-1	TRBJ2-1	NA	TGCGCCAGCAGCCAAGAAAGTCAACGAGGAATGAATGAGCAGTTCTTC	CASSQESQRGMNEQFF
TRBV5-4	TRBJ1-4	TRBD1	TGTGCCAGCAGCTTGCAGGGGGCGCGGGGGGAAAAACTGTTTTTT	CASSLQGARGEKLFF
TRBV4-3	TRBJ1-3	NA	TGCGCCAGCAGCCCGGACAGTAGCTCTGGAAACACCATATATTTT	CASSPDSSSGNTIYF
TRBV5-4	TRBJ2-2	TRBD2	TGTGCCAGCAGTTCAAGACTAGCGGGGAACACCGGGGAGCTGTTTTTT	CASSSRLAGNTGELFF
TRBV6-5	TRBJ2-2	TRBD1	TGTGCCAGCAGGCTCGGACAGGGGACCGGGGAGCTGTTTTTT	CASRLGQGTGELFF
TRBV7-6	TRBJ1-4	NA	TGTGCCAGCAGCTTAGGACAGCCACCCGAAAAACTGTTTTTT	CASSLGQPPEKLFF
TRBV10-3	TRBJ2-7	NA	TGTGCCATCAAGGCGGATGGCTCCTACGAGCAGTACTTC	CAIKADGSYEQYF
TRBV18	TRBJ2-1	NA	TGTGCCAGCTCACCACCCCAGGGGACCTACAATGAGCAGTTCTTC	CASSPPQGTYNEQFF
TRBV25-1	TRBJ2-7	NA	TGTGCCAGCAGTGAATCGCGGGGCGCCAGCTACGAGCAGTACTTC	CASSESRGASYEQYF
TRBV2	TRBJ2-3	TRBD2	TGTGCCAGCAGAAGGACTAGCGGGATGTTAGTGGCAGATACGCAGTATTTT	CASRRTSGMLVADTQYF
TRBV28	TRBJ1-2	NA	TGTGCCAGCAGTCACGGGACAACCCTCTATGGCTACACCTTC	CASSHGTTLYGYTF
TRBV6-1	TRBJ1-1	NA	TGTGCCAGCATACAGGGTTTCGCTGAAGCTTTCTTT	CASIQGFAEAFF
TRBV7-6	TRBJ1-1	NA	TGTGCCAGCAGCTTAGCCGTGAACAGGAACACTGAAGCTTTCTTT	CASSLAVNRNTEAFF
TRBV5-6	TRBJ2-3	TRBD1	TGTGCCAGCAGTGAAACCGGGACAGGCACAGATACGCAGTATTTT	CASSETGTGTDTQYF
TRBV25-1	TRBJ2-5	NA	TGTGCCAGCAGTGAGGAGGGGGCTCAAGAGACCCAGTACTTC	CASSEEGAQETQYF